Listed here are 26 T cell receptor beta chains from one sample, sequenced in a study of blood T cell repertoires in COVID-19 (dated by TCRdb to the early 2020s). Receptor libraries were prepared by the immunoSEQ multiplex PCR assay. TCRdb took over this immuneACCESS table, retaining in-frame rearrangements with V and J assigned. Such tables are incomplete; in checked studies, under half of the missing clones stem from an unresolved V gene, and the remainder is unexplained. For this sample the table gives 60,000 to 75,000 clones, of which approximately 90% were detected only once. The ten largest clonotypes hold 1.6% of the sample. The material sequenced was peripheral blood. The origin of the receptors is a human donor in a cohort sampled during active COVID-19.

This clone came up once. J is TRBJ2-1 and V is TRBV7-9; D is uncertain. This CDR3 region has 13 residues. Trimming took 5 bases from V and 4 from J, leaving 9 bases between them. Germline CDR1 SEHNR, CDR2 FQNEAQ (reference sequence). The CDR3: CASSLTLYNEQFF. The CDR3 DNA follows: TGTGCCAGCAGCCTAACCCTATACAATGAGCAGTTCTTC.

V gene TRBV7-8 combines with J gene TRBJ2-5, with TRBD2 as a possible D gene (6 bases). The CDR3 has 15 amino acids. Germline assignment: CDR1 SGHVS and CDR2 FQNEAQ. V was clipped by 4 bases and J by 5 bases, with 17 bases between them. In DNA, the CDR3 is TGTGCCAGCAGCTCGGAAGGGCTAGCGCAGGAGACCCAGTACTTC. Protein: CASSSEGLAQETQYF.

The chain uses TRBV10-1 and TRBJ2-1, with D hard to call. Germline values: CDR1 WNHNN, CDR2 SYGVQD (reference sequence). There are 12 residues in the CDR3. Trimming pared 5 bases from V and 10 bases from J, leaving 12 bases between. The CDR3 DNA reads as TGCGCCAGCAGTCGCGTCCTCAAAGAGCAGTTCTTC. It is translated as CASSRVLKEQFF.

The chain is built from TRBV7-8 and TRBJ2-3, with 11 bases that match TRBD1. The V and J ends lost 0 bases and 7 bases, in that order; junction bases with no gene match: 6. The CDR3 is made up of 16 amino acids. Per germline, CDR1 SGHVS and CDR2 FQNEAQ. The DNA of the CDR3 is TGTGCCAGCAGCTTAGCCAGGGACAGGGGGGAAAATACGCAGTATTTT. This gives the protein CASSLARDRGENTQYF.

This sequence joins TRBV5-6 and TRBJ1-2, with D perhaps TRBD1 (5 bases). Germline V gene data show CDR1 as SGHDT and CDR2 as YYEEEE. The CDR3 spans 13 residues. Trimming cost V 4 bases and J 5 bases, with 12 bases left between them. The CDR3 DNA follows: TGTGCCAGCAGCCTCTCCAGGGATTATGGCTACACCTTC. This encodes CASSLSRDYGYTF.

The chain is built from TRBV11-3 and TRBJ2-1, with no clear D. Germline V gives CDR1 SGHNT, CDR2 YENEEA. This CDR3 has 15 residues. V gave up 4 bases and J gave up 4 bases, with 14 bases separating them. The CDR3 reads CASSSVLIGYNEQFF. The DNA for the CDR3 is TGTGCCAGCAGCTCCGTACTTATCGGGTACAATGAGCAGTTCTTC.

The V and J genes are TRBV11-2 and TRBJ2-2; the match to TRBD2 covers 10 bases. CDR3 length: 16 residues. Germline loops: CDR1 SGHAT, CDR2 FQNNGV. The J segment lost 5 bases and the V segment lost 2 bases, leaving 5 bases of the junction unmatched. CDR3 region: CASSLLAGGLTGELFF. The CDR3 nucleotides read TGTGCCAGCAGCTTATTAGCGGGAGGACTTACCGGGGAGCTGTTTTTT.

This chain joins TRBV18 and TRBJ2-7; D is perhaps TRBD2 (6 bases). Per the germline V gene, CDR1 is KGHSH and CDR2 is LQKENI. The CDR3 extends over 14 amino acids. V lost 4 bases and J 0 bases, leaving 10 bases between the germline ends. The chain's CDR3 is CASSLETSSYEQYF. The CDR3, as DNA: TGTGCCAGCTCACTGGAGACTAGCTCCTACGAGCAGTACTTC. The full variable domain, rest sourced from reference TRBV18 and TRBJ2-7, is NAGVMQNPRHLVRRRGQEARLRCSPMKGHSHVYWYRQLPEEGLKFMVYLQKENIIDESGMPKERFSAEFPKEGPSILRIQQVVRGDSAAYFCASSLETSSYEQYFGPGTRLTVT.

The V and J genes are TRBV10-3 and TRBJ1-5; 7 positions match TRBD1. CDR1 is ENHRY, CDR2 SYGVKD, per germline. This CDR3 spans 13 amino acids. V trimming: 6 bases; J trimming: 4 bases; junction bases outside the gene matches: 3. The CDR3 sequence: CAIRQGQNQPQHF. The CDR3 bases are TGTGCCATCAGACAGGGGCAAAATCAGCCCCAGCATTTT.

The chain links TRBV6-2 or TRBV6-3 to TRBJ2-7, with a tentative D call TRBD2 (5 bases). The germline CDR1 and CDR2 sequences are MNHEY and SVGEGT. CDR3 length: 14 residues. V lost 6 bases to trimming and J lost 5 bases, with 17 bases between them. The CDR3 loop is CASSPILVMHEQYF. DNA for the CDR3: TGTGCCAGCAGCCCCATACTAGTTATGCACGAGCAGTACTTC.

The genes are TRBV18 and TRBJ2-1; no clear D. Trimming pared 3 bases from V and 0 bases from J, leaving 9 bases between. CDR1 is KGHSH and CDR2 is LQKENI in the germline V gene. The CDR3 totals 15 residues. In nucleotides, the CDR3 is TGTGCCAGCTCACCGACTGCCTTCTCCTACAATGAGCAGTTCTTC. Translation: CASSPTAFSYNEQFF.

V gene TRBV19 combines with J gene TRBJ1-2; 7 nucleotides align to TRBD1. CDR3 size: 14 residues. Germline V gives CDR1 LNHDA, CDR2 SQIVND (reference sequence). After removal of 5 bases from V and 4 bases from J, the junction contained 7 bases not matched to a gene. CDR3 bases: TGTGCCAGTAGTCCGGTTGGGGACAGCTATGGCTACACCTTC. Its translation: CASSPVGDSYGYTF.

This clone was seen a few times. The chain joins TRBV10-2 to TRBJ2-7, with D possibly matching TRBD1 (5 bases). The V and J ends lost 2 bases and 3 bases respectively, with 20 bases between them. Germline V gene lookup returns CDR1 WSHSY and CDR2 SAAADI. The CDR3 length is 17 residues. The CDR3 protein is CASSEKRGLMSGYEQYF. Here the CDR3 DNA reads TGCGCCAGCAGTGAGAAAAGGGGATTAATGTCCGGCTACGAGCAGTACTTC.

CDR3 sequence reads: CASSPARIATSTDTQYF. The CDR3 nucleotides are TGTGCCAGCAGCCCCGCGAGGATAGCGACTAGCACAGATACGCAGTATTTT. This sequence joins TRBV4-2 and TRBJ2-3, with D possibly being TRBD2 (5 bases). From germline, CDR1 is LGHNA and CDR2 YNFKEQ. The CDR3 covers 17 residues. The V end lost 4 bases, the J end lost 0 bases, and 17 bases lay between the germline ends.

This clone was seen only once. CDR3 amino acids: CASSPSGMFGNYEQYF. DNA of the CDR3: TGTGCCAGCAGCCCTAGCGGGATGTTCGGCAACTACGAGCAGTACTTC. The chain couples TRBV11-2 to TRBJ2-7; 9 bases align to TRBD2. Unmatched junction bases numbered 11, after V lost 5 bases and J lost 3 bases. The germline V gene encodes CDR1 SGHAT and CDR2 FQNNGV. CDR3 length equals 16 residues.

The chain carries TRBV7-9 and TRBJ2-1, with 10 nucleotides matching TRBD2. The CDR3 has 15 amino acids. In germline, CDR1 is SEHNR, CDR2 FQNEAQ (reference sequence). Trimming cost V 1 base and J 5 bases; bases outside gene matches: 2. This chain's CDR3 is CASSLGTSGNNEQFF. The CDR3 DNA is TGTGCCAGCAGCTTAGGGACTAGCGGAAACAATGAGCAGTTCTTC.

The chain uses TRBV5-1 and TRBJ2-7, with 8 bases fitting TRBD1. The CDR3 is 15 amino acids. V dropped 5 bases and J dropped 0; count of bases not matched to a gene: 7. In germline, CDR1 is SGHRS, CDR2 YFSETQ. CDR3 sequence: CASRGTGRLSYEQYF. For the CDR3, the DNA is TGCGCCAGCAGGGGGACAGGCCGCCTCTCCTACGAGCAGTACTTC.

The rearrangement links TRBV12-3 or TRBV12-4 to TRBJ1-2, with TRBD1 matching over 11 bases. The CDR3 is 13 residues long. Trimming cost V 6 bases and J 8 bases; bases outside gene matches: 5. Here the CDR3 reads CASSRDRGGGYTF. The CDR3 DNA reads TGTGCCAGCAGCCGGGACAGGGGGGGCGGCTACACCTTC.

DNA for the CDR3: TGTGCCAGCTCAAGAGGGACTAGCGGCAACACCGGGGAGCTGTTTTTT. It specifies CASSRGTSGNTGELFF. V gene TRBV18 combines with J gene TRBJ2-2, with 11 bases matching TRBD2. From germline, CDR1 is KGHSH and CDR2 LQKENI. The CDR3 spans 16 residues. V lost 5 bases to trimming and J lost 2 bases; unmatched junction nucleotides: 4.

This sequence joins TRBV11-2 and TRBJ2-7; TRBD1 matches at 8 bases. Unmatched junction bases numbered 12, after V lost 5 bases and J lost 3 bases. This CDR3 has 16 residues. CDR1 is SGHAT, CDR2 FQNNGV, per germline. In DNA form, the CDR3 reads TGTGCCAGCAGCAACAGAGTCTGGACAGGGTTCTACGAGCAGTACTTC. Its translation is CASSNRVWTGFYEQYF. Filled out from reference TRBV11-2 and TRBJ2-7, the complete variable domain reads EAGVAQSPRYKIIEKRQSVAFWCNPISGHATLYWYQQILGQGPKLLIQFQNNGVVDDSQLPKDRFSAERLKGVDSTLKIQPAKLEDSAVYLCASSNRVWTGFYEQYFGPGTRLTVT.

J is TRBJ1-5 and V is TRBV19, with 10 positions matching TRBD1. Germline loops: CDR1 LNHDA, CDR2 SQIVND (reference sequence). The J segment lost 7 bases and the V segment lost 5 bases, leaving 14 bases of the junction unmatched. CDR3 length: 17 residues. The DNA of the CDR3 is TGTGCCAGTAGTCCTAATGGGGGGACAGGGGATGGACAGCCCCAGCATTTT. Its translation is CASSPNGGTGDGQPQHF.

This clone has a count of ten or more. The chain joins TRBV9 to TRBJ2-3, with a possible D match to TRBD2 (6 bases). From germline, CDR1 is SGDLS and CDR2 YYNGEE. Trimming stripped 2 bases from V and 2 bases from J, with 15 bases between. The length of the CDR3 is 16 residues. The CDR3 nucleotides read TGTGCCAGCAGCGTTGAGGGAGGCCATACCACAGATACGCAGTATTTT. It is translated as CASSVEGGHTTDTQYF.

The chain employs TRBV9 and TRBJ1-5; possible D gene TRBD1, 5 bases. This CDR3 region has 15 residues. V lost 0 bases to trimming and J lost 11 bases, with 18 bases between them. Per germline, CDR1 SGDLS and CDR2 YYNGEE. The CDR3 region is CASSVDQDGGVAQHF. CDR3 sequence (DNA): TGTGCCAGCAGCGTAGATCAGGACGGGGGGGTGGCCCAGCATTTT.

The gene calls are TRBV11-3 and TRBJ2-7; D not resolved. The germline V and J ends were trimmed by 5 bases and 2 bases, with 19 bases remaining between them. The CDR3 sequence is 16 residues long. The V gene's germline CDR1 is SGHNT and CDR2 YENEEA. The CDR3 DNA is TGTGCCAGCAGCACTACCGTTACCCCCATGCCCTACGAGCAGTACTTC. Encoded protein: CASSTTVTPMPYEQYF.

The count of this clone is one. The chain is built from TRBV10-1 and TRBJ1-1; D ambiguous. Germline loops: CDR1 WNHNN, CDR2 SYGVQD (reference sequence). This CDR3 has 9 amino acids. V lost 8 bases, J lost 4 bases, and 2 bases lay in between. Here the CDR3 reads CASLTEAFF. CDR3 bases: TGCGCCAGCCTCACTGAAGCTTTCTTT.

This chain joins TRBV3-1 (or the pseudogene TRBV3-2) and TRBJ1-3; D gene uncertain. Germline V gives CDR1 LGHDT, CDR2 YNNKEL (reference sequence). Trimming took off 1 base at V and 0 bases at J, with 4 bases between the two ends. The CDR3 spans 14 residues. CDR3 amino acids: CASSQGSSGNTIYF. CDR3 sequence (DNA): TGTGCCAGCAGCCAAGGGAGCTCTGGAAACACCATATATTTT.